This T cell receptor (beta chain) originates from a study of regulatory T cells in long-lasting Graves disease. About the research overall: Less than 3 months of antithyroid drugs had been taken by newly diagnosed Graves' patients.

Assembly of TCR beta libraries relied on iRepertoire HTBI primers together with Arm-PCR of CDR3 regions. Each CDR3 protein is one row after TCRdb ran MiXCR on the multiplex PCR reads. The sample lists approximately 560,000 distinct CDR3 sequences; around 15% were seen once. With V trimmed by 1 base and J by 6 bases, 6 bases remained unmatched. This CDR3 comprises 15 residues. The time point is: newly diagnosed GD, antithyroid drugs for less than 3 months. PBMCs provided the RNA from which the TCR library was made. At least ten counts were recorded for this clonotype. These data also formed part of another study, on T cells in Graves' hyperthyroidism and ophthalmopathy. That paper notes: A model of 13 V-J pairs discriminated ophthalmopathy from stable hyperthyroidism.

This specimen was peripheral blood mononuclear cells (PBMCs), taken at new diagnosis, from a patient treated with antithyroid drugs. The TCR was taken from a man between 18 and 29 years old with Graves disease. The gene calls are TRBV12-3 or TRBV12-4 and TRBJ1-5, with TRBD1 matching over 7 bases. CDR3: CASSLDRGRVQPQHF. CDR3 nucleotides: TGTGCCAGCAGTTTAGACAGGGGACGGGTTCAGCCCCAGCATTTT.